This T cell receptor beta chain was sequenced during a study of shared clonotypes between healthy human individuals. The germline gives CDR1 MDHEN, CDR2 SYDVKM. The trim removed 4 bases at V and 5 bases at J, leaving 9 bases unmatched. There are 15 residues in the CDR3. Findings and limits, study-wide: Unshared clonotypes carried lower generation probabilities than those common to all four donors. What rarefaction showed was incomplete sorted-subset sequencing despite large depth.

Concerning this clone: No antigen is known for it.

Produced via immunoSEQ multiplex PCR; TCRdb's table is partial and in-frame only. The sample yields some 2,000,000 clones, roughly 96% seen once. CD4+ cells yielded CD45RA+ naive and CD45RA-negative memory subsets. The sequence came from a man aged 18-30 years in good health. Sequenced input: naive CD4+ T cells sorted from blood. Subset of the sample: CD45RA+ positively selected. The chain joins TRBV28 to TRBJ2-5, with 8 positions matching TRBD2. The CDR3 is CASSSPGLGGETQYF. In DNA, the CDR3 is TGTGCCAGCAGTTCACCGGGACTAGGGGGGGAGACCCAGTACTTC. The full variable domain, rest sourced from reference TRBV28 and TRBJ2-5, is DVKVTQSSRYLVKRTGEKVFLECVQDMDHENMFWYRQDPGLGLRLIYFSYDVKMKEKGDIPEGYSVSREKKERFSLILESASTNQTSMYLCASSSPGLGGETQYFGPGTRLLVL.